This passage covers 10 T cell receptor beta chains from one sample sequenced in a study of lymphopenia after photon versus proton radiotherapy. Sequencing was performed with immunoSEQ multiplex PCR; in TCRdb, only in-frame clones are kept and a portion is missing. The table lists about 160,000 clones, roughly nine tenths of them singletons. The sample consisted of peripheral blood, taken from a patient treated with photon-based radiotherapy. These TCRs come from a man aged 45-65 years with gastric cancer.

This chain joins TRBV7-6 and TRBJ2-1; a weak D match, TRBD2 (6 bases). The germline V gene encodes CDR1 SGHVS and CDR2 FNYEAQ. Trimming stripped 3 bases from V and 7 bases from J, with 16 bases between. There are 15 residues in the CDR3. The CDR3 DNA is TGTGCCAGCAGCTTGAGAACGGGAGTACGGAATGAGCAGTTCTTC. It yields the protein CASSLRTGVRNEQFF.

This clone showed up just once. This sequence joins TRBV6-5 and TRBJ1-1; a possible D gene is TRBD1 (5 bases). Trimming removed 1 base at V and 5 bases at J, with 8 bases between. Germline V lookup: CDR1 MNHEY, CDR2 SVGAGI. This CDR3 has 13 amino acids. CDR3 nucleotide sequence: TGTGCCAGCAGTTACTGGGACTCAACTGAAGCTTTCTTT. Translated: CASSYWDSTEAFF.

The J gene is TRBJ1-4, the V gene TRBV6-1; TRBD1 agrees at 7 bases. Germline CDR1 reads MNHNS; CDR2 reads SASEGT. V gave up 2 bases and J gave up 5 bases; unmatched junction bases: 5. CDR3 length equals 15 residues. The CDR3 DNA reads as TGTGCCAGCAGTGAACTGGGGACAGCCAATGAAAAACTGTTTTTT. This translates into CASSELGTANEKLFF.

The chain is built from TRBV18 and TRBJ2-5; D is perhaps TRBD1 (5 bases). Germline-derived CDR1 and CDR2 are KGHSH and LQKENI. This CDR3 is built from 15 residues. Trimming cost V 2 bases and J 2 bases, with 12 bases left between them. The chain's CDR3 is CASSPERTRQETQYF. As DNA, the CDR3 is TGTGCCAGCTCACCAGAAAGGACACGGCAAGAGACCCAGTACTTC.

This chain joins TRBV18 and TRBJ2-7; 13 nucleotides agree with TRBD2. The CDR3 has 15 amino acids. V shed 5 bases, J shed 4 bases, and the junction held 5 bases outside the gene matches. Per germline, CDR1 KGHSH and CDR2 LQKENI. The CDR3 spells CASSWTSGSKYEQYF. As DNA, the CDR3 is TGTGCCAGCTCATGGACTAGCGGGAGCAAATACGAGCAGTACTTC.

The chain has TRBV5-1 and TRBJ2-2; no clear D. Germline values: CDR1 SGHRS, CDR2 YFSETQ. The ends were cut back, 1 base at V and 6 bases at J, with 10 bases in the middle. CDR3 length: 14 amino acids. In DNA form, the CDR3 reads TGCGCCAGCAGCTTGAGTTCCAGCTCCGGGGAGCTGTTTTTT. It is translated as CASSLSSSSGELFF.

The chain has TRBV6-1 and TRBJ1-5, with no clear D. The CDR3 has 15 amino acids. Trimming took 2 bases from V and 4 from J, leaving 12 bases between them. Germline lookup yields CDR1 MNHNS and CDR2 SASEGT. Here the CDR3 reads CASSEYWQDNQPQHF. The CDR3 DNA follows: TGTGCCAGCAGTGAATACTGGCAGGATAATCAGCCCCAGCATTTT.

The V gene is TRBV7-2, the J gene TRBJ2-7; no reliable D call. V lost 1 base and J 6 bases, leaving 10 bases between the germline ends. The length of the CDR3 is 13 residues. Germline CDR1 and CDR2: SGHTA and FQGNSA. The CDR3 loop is CASSLEGLFEQYF. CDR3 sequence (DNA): TGTGCCAGCAGCTTAGAAGGTCTATTCGAGCAGTACTTC.

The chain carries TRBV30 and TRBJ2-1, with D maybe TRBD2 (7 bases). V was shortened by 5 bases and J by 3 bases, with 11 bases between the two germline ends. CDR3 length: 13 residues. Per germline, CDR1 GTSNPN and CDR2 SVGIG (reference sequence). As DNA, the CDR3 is TGTGCCTGGTCCGGGGGGCTCTACAATGAGCAGTTCTTC. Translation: CAWSGGLYNEQFF.

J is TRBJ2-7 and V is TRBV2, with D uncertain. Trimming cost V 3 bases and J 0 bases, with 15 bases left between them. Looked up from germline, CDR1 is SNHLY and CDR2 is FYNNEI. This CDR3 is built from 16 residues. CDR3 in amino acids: CASSEAWVALSYEQYF. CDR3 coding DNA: TGTGCCAGCAGTGAGGCATGGGTGGCCCTCTCCTACGAGCAGTACTTC. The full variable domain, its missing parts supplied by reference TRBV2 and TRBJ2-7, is EPEVTQTPSHQVTQMGQEVILRCVPISNHLYFYWYRQILGQKVEFLVSFYNNEISEKSEIFDDQFSVERPDGSNFTLKIRSTKLEDSAMYFCASSEAWVALSYEQYFGPGTRLTVT.